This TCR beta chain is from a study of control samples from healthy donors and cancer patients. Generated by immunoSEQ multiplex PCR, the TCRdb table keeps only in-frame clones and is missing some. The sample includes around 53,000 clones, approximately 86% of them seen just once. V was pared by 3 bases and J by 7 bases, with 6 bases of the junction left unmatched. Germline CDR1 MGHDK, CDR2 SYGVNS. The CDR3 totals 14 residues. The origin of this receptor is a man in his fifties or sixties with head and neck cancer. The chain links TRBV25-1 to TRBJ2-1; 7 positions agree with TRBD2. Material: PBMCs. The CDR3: CASSEREFLNEQFF. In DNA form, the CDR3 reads TGTGCCAGCAGTGAGCGGGAGTTTCTGAATGAGCAGTTCTTC.